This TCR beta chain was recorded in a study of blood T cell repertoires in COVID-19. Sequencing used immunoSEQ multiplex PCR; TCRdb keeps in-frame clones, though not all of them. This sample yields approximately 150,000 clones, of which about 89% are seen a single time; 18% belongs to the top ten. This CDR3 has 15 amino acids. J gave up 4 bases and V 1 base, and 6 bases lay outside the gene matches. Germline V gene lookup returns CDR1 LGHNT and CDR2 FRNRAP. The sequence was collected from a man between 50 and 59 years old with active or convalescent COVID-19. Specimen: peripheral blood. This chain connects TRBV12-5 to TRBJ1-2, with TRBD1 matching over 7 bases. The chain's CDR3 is CASGLGKTGFYGYTF. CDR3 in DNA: TGTGCTAGTGGTTTGGGCAAGACAGGGTTCTATGGCTACACCTTC. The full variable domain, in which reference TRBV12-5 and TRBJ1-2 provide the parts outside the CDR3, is DARVTQTPRHKVTEMGQEVTMRCQPILGHNTVFWYRQTMMQGLELLAYFRNRAPLDDSGMPKDRFSAEMPDATLATLKIQPSEPRDSAVYFCASGLGKTGFYGYTFGSGTRLTVV.